This T cell receptor (beta chain) stems from a study of shared clonotypes between healthy human individuals (TCRdb year 2020). Background for the entire study: The cohort included three men and a couple of women between 18 and 49 years of age. Each donor's leukapheresis produced roughly between roughly 0.85 and 9.5 billion PBMCs. Blood TCR repertoires of a handful of healthy adults were deeply sequenced to estimate repertoire size and the extent of clonotype sharing between individuals. For each donor, CD4 naive and CD4 memory were each run on three plates, CD8 naive on two plates, and CD8 memory on one plate. Libraries were prepared and TCR repertoires were sequenced by different laboratories using diverse techniques, in order to increase sequencing depth and limit assay-specific biases. The research as a whole found: Approximately 4.8% of naive CD4, roughly 3.6% of naive CD8, approximately 2% of memory CD4, and about 0.4% of memory CD8 clonotypes were shared across several donors. Sampling was limited to blood, and TCR repertoires in tissue likely differ from TCR repertoires in blood. Based on pairwise subsampling, the degree of clonotype sharing among donors was expected to be affected by sequencing depth. Incomplete sequencing was indicated by rarefaction of sorted-subset datasets, despite the large sequencing depth. Because the study included only a small number of donors, the genetic and exposure-history diversity represented was limited. Compared with non-shared clonotypes, clonotypes shared by all four sorted-subset donors had higher generation probabilities. Estimated clonotype richness was generally larger for naive than for memory subsets.

Including the terminal cysteine and phenylalanine, the CDR3 comprises 15 residues. Of all the DNA, just the CDR3 is kept, 45 bases in frame from base 1. CDR1 GTSNPN and CDR2 SVGIG were looked up in the germline V gene (reference sequence). Compared with germline, V lacks 4 bases and J lacks 3 bases; bases without a gene match: 6. TCR CDR3 regions were amplified from genomic DNA by multiplex PCR using the deep immunoSEQ assay. Genomic DNA extracted from each cell subset was distributed evenly over all wells of several immunoSEQ 96-well plates, and each plate served as one replicate. For sorted subsets, each replicate PCR was loaded with roughly 0.2 ug genomic DNA, equivalent to 25,000 to 35,000 T cell genomes. Purified libraries were quantified with a Qubit 3.0 fluorometer, sized on a Bioanalyzer 2100, and re-quantified with the KAPA Library Quantification kit. Every immunoSEQ 96-well plate was sequenced on a separate single-read 150-cycle Illumina NextSeq 550 flow cell. Under the source paper's analysis protocol: The immunoSEQ output contained only junctional sequences without quality scores, so filtering could not match that applied to full-length reads. Sequences were annotated with PyIR, a Python wrapper for IgBLAST v1.9, using IMGT germline references to assign V/J genes and CDR3. Any read was removed if the V/J assignment was weak (E-value above 1e-6), the CDR3 was missing, or the read contained stop codons, out-of-frame junctions, or ambiguous translated residues. V3J clonotypes were defined as sequences sharing the same inferred V gene, J gene, and CDR3 amino acid sequence. The percentage overlap between two repertoires was calculated by dividing the number of shared unique clonotypes by the size of the smaller repertoire. RTK rarefaction, the Chao1 estimator, and Recon v2.1 estimates of unobserved clonotypes were used to assess repertoire richness. OLGA was used to compute generation probabilities for all TCRbeta clonotypes that the gDNA method yielded from a handful of donors. In TCRdb, the immuneACCESS table is reduced to in-frame sequences with V and J assigned. These tables do not hold every clone; where another copy was compared, an unresolved V gene accounts for under half, and the others remain unexplained. V, J and clone size were drawn from that table, and D and trimming were deduced from the DNA. The sample contains over a million clones, 60% to 80% of them found a single time. About 1.5% of the sample goes to the ten largest clones.

Healthy HIV-negative adults with no recently reported acute infections or vaccinations were included as donors. Only Caucasian adults living in Nashville, Tennessee, USA were represented among the donors. CD4+ T cells were enriched by magnetic negative selection, after which naive cells were positively selected on CD45RA and the negative fraction was taken as the memory subset. After blood collection by leukapheresis, PBMCs were isolated using Ficoll-Histopaque density gradient centrifugation and then cryopreserved in the vapor phase of liquid nitrogen. Analytical flow cytometry was used to check the purity and quantity of every magnetically sorted T cell population. Genomic DNA was isolated from each sorted fraction and quantified by UV absorbance on a Nanodrop 2000c. Comments on this clone: Its antigen remains unidentified. The sample holds no much larger clone one base away, and base qualities are not on file.

Sequencing was carried out using memory CD4+ T cells sorted from blood. The sample's cell subset or site label is to be understood as: CD45RA-negative fraction. The source of this sequence is a man aged 18 to 30 in good health. The rearranged segments are TRBV30 and TRBJ1-6; TRBD1 agrees with 7 junctional bases. Here the CDR3 is given as CAWTPQGLYNSPLHF. The DNA sequence is as follows: TGTGCCTGGACCCCACAGGGGCTCTATAATTCACCCCTCCACTTT.